This T cell receptor (beta chain) is drawn from a study of CD8 T cells in Susac syndrome. Study results and caveats: The study's TCR sequencing and HLA analysis drew on a certain number of individuals. That number was acknowledged as relatively small.

This CDR3 region has 13 residues. From germline, CDR1 is MNHEY and CDR2 SMNVEV (reference sequence). Trimming shortened V by 7 bases and J by 6 bases, and 13 bases separated the two germline ends. Note on this clonotype: Its antigen is unknown.

Reverse transcription of roughly 0.45 to 1 ug RNA was performed with random hexamers. An immunoSEQ multiplex PCR generated amplified TCR beta CDR3 products spanning 54 Vbeta and 13 Jbeta. In TCRdb, the immunoSEQ multiplex PCR reads were re-called with MiXCR into one record per CDR3 protein. The sample holds fewer than 300,000 distinct CDR3 sequences; 85% are singletons and the top ten take 0.11%. CD8+ and CD4+ T cells taken from blood had their TCR beta sequenced. TEMRA cells were FACS-enriched, unlike CD8+ and CD4+ T cells, which were negatively isolated. The sequenced sample was CD8+ T cells from PBMCs. V usage is TRBV27 and J usage is TRBJ2-1; no firm D call. This receptor was identified in a human donor with multiple sclerosis. CDR3 bases: TGTGCCAGCACCCCTAGTCTGGGCAATGAGCAGTTCTTC. Amino acid sequence: CASTPSLGNEQFF.